This T cell receptor (beta chain) was sequenced during a study of CD8 T cells in ankylosing spondylitis. Whole-study results and caveats: About 8 highly homologous variants made up a TCR beta motif that seemed to typify ankylosing spondylitis blood.

This clonotype was found many times. Its antigen is currently unknown. CDR3 size: 17 residues. Germline V lookup: CDR1 SEHNR, CDR2 FQNEAQ (reference sequence). With V trimmed by 7 bases and J by 2 bases, 12 bases remained unmatched. TCRdb used MiXCR to reprocess the 5' RACE reads, holding one entry per CDR3 protein. Seen here are about 500,000 distinct CDR3 sequences, approximately 5% observed once, and the top ten hold under 4.5%. This clonotype was obtained from a male donor with ankylosing spondylitis. The rearrangement links TRBV7-9 to TRBJ2-3; TRBD2 agrees at 10 bases. Material: blood, either unsorted or a sorted T cell fraction (not recorded which). The chain's CDR3 is CASTGTSEAGFTDTQYF. CDR3 bases: TGTGCCAGCACCGGGACTAGCGAGGCGGGGTTCACAGATACGCAGTATTTT. Full variable domain (remainder filled in from reference TRBV7-9 and TRBJ2-3): DTGVSQNPRHKITKRGQNVTFRCDPISEHNRLYWYRQTLGQGPEFLTYFQNEAQLEKSRLLSDRFSAERPKGSFSTLEIQRTEQGDSAMYLCASTGTSEAGFTDTQYFGPGTRLTVL.